This T cell receptor (beta chain) came from a study of shared clonotypes between healthy human individuals. Overall study results and limits: Blood was the sole source, and tissue repertoires probably differ.

Naivety among CD8 cells was defined by CD45RO negativity and positive CCR7 selection, thereby excluding terminally differentiated effector memory CD45RA+ cells. Each PCR replicate from the sorted subsets contained about 200 ng DNA, which is some 30,000 T cell genomes. Profiled with immunoSEQ multiplex PCR; TCRdb holds only in-frame clones, not every one. Of some 580,000 clones in the sample, 98% are singletons; the top ten hold roughly 0.29%. As to this clone: The antigen is unknown.

The clonotype was recovered from a man in his thirties or forties in good health. Sequenced material: naive CD8+ T cells sorted from blood.

The DNA for the CDR3 is TGTGCCAGCAGCTCCCTAAGGGGCGAGACCCAGTACTTC. Translated, it gives CASSSLRGETQYF. This sequence joins TRBV7-6 and TRBJ2-5, with D possibly being TRBD1 (5 bases). The CDR3 covers 13 residues. V shed 4 bases and J shed 5 bases, with 11 bases lying between them. Germline CDR1 SGHVS, CDR2 FNYEAQ.